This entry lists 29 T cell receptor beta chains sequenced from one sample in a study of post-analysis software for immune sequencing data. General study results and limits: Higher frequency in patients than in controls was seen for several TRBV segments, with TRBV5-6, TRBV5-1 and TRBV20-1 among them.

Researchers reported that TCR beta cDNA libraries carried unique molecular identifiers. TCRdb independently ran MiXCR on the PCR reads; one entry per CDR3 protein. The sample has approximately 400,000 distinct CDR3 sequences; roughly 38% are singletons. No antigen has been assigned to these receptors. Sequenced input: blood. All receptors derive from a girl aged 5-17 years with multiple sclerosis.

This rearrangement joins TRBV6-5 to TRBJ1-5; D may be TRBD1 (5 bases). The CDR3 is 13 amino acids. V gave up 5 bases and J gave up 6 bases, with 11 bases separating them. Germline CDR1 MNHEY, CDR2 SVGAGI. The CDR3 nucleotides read TGTGCCAGCAGTCCGCGAGGGGCTCAGCCCCAGCATTTT. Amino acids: CASSPRGAQPQHF.

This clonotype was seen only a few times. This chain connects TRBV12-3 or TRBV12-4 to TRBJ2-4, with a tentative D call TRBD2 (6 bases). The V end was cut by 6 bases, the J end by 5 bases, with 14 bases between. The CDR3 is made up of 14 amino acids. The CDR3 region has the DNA TGTGCCAGCAGCACGACTAGAGGCCAAAACATTCAGTACTTC. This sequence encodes CASSTTRGQNIQYF.

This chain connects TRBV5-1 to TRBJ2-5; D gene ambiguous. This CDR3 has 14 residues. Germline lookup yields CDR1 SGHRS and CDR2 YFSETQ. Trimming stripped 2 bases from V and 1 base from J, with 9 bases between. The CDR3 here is CASSLGQFQETQYF. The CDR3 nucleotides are TGCGCCAGCAGCTTAGGCCAGTTCCAAGAGACCCAGTACTTC.

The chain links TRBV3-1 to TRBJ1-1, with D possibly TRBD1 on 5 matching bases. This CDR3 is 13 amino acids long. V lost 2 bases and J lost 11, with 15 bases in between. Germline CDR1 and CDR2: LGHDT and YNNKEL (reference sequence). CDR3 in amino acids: CASSQQEGSGAFF. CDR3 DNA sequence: TGTGCCAGCAGCCAACAAGAGGGGAGTGGCGCTTTCTTT.

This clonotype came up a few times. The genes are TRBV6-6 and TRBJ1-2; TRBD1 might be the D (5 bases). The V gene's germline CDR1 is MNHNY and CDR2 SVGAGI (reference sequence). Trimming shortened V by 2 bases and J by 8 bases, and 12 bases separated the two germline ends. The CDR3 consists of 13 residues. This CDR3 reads CASSYLGGSGYTF. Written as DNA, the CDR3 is TGTGCCAGCAGTTACCTCGGGGGTAGCGGCTACACCTTC.

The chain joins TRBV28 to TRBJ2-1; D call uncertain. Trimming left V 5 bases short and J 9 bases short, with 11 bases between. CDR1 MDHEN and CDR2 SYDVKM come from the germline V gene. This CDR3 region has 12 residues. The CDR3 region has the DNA TGTGCCAGCAGTGCCACCGTGGGTGAGCAGTTCTTC. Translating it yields CASSATVGEQFF.

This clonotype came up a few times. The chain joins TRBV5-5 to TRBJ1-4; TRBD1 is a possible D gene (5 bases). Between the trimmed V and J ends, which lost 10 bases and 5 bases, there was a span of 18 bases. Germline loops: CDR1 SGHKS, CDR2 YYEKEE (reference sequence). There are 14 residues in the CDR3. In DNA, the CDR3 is TGTGCCGAAGAAGGGGCAGGCTCCAATGAAAAACTGTTTTTT. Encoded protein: CAEEGAGSNEKLFF.

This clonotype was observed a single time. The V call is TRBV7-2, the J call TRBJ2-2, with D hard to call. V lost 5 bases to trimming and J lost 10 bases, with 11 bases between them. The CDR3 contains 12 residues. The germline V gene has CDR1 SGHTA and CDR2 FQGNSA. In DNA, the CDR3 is TGTGCCAGCAGCCTGCTGGCGAAGGAGCTGTTTTTT. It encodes CASSLLAKELFF.

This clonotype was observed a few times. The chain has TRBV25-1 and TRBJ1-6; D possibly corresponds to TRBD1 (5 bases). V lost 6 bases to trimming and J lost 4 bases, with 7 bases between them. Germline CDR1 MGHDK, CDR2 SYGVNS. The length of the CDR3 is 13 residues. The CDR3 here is CASRGQYNSPLHF. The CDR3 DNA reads TGTGCCAGCAGAGGACAATATAATTCACCCCTCCACTTT. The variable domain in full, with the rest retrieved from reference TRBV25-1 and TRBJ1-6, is EADIYQTPRYLVIGTGKKITLECSQTMGHDKMYWYQQDPGMELHLIHYSYGVNSTEKGDLSSESTVSRIRTEHFPLTLESARPSHTSQYLCASRGQYNSPLHFGNGTRLTVT.

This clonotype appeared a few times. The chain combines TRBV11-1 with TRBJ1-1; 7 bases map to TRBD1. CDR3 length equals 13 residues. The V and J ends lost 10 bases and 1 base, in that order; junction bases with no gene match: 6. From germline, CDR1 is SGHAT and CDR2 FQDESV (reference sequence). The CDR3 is CATLGTANTEAFF. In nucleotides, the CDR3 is TGTGCCACCCTCGGGACAGCGAACACTGAAGCTTTCTTT. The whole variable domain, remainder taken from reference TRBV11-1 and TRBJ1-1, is EAEVAQSPRYKITEKSQAVAFWCDPISGHATLYWYRQILGQGPELLVQFQDESVVDDSQLPKDRFSAERLKGVDSTLKIQPAELGDSAMYLCATLGTANTEAFFGQGTRLTVV.

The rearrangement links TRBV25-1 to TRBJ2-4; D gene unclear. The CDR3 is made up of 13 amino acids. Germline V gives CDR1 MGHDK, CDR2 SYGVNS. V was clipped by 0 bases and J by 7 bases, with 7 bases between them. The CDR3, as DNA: TGTGCCAGCAGTGAATATAACCCCAACATTCAGTACTTC. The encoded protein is CASSEYNPNIQYF.

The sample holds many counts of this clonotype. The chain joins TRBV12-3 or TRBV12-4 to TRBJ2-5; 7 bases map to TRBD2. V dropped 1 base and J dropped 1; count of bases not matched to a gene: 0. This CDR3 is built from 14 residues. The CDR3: CASSLGGGQETQYF. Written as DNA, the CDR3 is TGTGCCAGCAGTTTAGGGGGGGGCCAAGAGACCCAGTACTTC.

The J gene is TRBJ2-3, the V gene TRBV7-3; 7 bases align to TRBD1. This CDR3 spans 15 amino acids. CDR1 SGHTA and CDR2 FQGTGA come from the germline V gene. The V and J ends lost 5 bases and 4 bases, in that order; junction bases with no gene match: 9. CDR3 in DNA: TGTGCCAGCAGCCCTAGCCCCCAGGGGGCAGATACGCAGTATTTT. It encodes CASSPSPQGADTQYF. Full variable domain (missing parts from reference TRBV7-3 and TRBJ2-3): GAGVSQTPSNKVTEKGKYVELRCDPISGHTALYWYRQSLGQGPEFLIYFQGTGAADDSGLPNDRFFAVRPEGSVSTLKIQRTERGDSAVYLCASSPSPQGADTQYFGPGTRLTVL.

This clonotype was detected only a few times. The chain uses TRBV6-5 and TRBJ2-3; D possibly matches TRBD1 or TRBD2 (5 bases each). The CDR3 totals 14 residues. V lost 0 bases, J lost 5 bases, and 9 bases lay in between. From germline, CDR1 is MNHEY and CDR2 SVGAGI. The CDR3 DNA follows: TGTGCCAGCAGTTACTCGATGAGGGGAGATACGCAGTATTTT. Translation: CASSYSMRGDTQYF.

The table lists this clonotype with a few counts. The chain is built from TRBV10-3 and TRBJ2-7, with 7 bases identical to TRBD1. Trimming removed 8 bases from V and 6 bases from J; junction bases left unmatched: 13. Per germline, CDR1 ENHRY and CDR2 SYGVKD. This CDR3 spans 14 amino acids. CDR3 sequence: CAIGGWDSRIEQYF. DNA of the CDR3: TGTGCCATCGGGGGATGGGACAGCAGAATCGAGCAGTACTTC.

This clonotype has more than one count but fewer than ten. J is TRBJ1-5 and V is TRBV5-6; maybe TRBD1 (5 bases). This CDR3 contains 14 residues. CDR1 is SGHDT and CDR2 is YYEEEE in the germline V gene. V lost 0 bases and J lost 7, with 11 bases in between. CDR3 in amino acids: CASSLAREGQPQHF. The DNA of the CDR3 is TGTGCCAGCAGCTTGGCCAGGGAGGGGCAGCCCCAGCATTTT.

In nucleotides, the CDR3 is TGCGCCAGCAGGAGACAGGACCGAGAGACCCAGTACTTC. Its protein is CASRRQDRETQYF. J is TRBJ2-5 and V is TRBV5-1; the D gene is possibly TRBD1 (6 bases). CDR1 is SGHRS and CDR2 is YFSETQ in the germline V gene. Trimming took off 5 bases at V and 4 bases at J, with 12 bases between the two ends. This CDR3 is 13 amino acids long. The entire variable domain, with the rest obtained from reference TRBV5-1 and TRBJ2-5, is as follows: KAGVTQTPRYLIKTRGQQVTLSCSPISGHRSVSWYQQTPGQGLQFLFEYFSETQRNKGNFPGRFSGRQFSNSRSEMNVSTLELGDSALYLCASRRQDRETQYFGPGTRLLVL.

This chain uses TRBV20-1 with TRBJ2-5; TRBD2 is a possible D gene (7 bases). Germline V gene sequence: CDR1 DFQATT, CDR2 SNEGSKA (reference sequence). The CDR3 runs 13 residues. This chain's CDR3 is CSADGGPGETQYF. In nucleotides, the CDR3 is TGCAGCGCAGACGGGGGGCCGGGGGAGACCCAGTACTTC.

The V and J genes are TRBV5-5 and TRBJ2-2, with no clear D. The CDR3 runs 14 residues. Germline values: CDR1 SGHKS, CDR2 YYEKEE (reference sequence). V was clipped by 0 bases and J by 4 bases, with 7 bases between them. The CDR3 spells CASSLEESTGELFF. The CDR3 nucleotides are TGTGCCAGCAGCTTGGAGGAGTCCACCGGGGAGCTGTTTTTT.

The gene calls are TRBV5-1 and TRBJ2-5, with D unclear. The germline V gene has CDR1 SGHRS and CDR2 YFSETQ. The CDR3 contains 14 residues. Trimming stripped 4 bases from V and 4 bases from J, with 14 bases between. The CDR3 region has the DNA TGCGCCAGCAGCGCTCTGGACCGTGGAGAGACCCAGTACTTC. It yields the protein CASSALDRGETQYF.

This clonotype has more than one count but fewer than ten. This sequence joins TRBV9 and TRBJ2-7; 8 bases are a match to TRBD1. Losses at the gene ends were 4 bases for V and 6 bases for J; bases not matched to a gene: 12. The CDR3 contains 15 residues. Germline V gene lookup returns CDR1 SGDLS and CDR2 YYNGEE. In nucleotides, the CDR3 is TGTGCCAGCAGCTTTGAGGGGGGACAGGCCTCCGAGCAGTACTTC. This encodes CASSFEGGQASEQYF.

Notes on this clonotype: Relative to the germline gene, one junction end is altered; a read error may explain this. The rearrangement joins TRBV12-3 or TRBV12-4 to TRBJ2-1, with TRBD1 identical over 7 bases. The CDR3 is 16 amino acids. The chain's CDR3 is CASGLGSLGEQGRQFF. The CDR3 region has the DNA TGTGCCAGCGGTTTAGGCTCTCTCGGGGAACAGGGGAGGCAGTTCTTC.

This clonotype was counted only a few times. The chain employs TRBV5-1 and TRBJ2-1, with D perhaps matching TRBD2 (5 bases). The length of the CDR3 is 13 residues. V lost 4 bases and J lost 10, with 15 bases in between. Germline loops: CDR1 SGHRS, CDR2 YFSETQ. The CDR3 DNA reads TGCGCCAGCAGCCAAGACGGACTCGGGGAGCAGTTCTTC. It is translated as CASSQDGLGEQFF.

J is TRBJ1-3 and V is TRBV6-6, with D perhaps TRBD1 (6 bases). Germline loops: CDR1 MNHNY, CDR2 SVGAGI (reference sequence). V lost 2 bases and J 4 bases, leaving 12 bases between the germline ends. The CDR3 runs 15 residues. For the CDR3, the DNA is TGTGCCAGCAGTTACGGGGGCAGGGGAGGAAACACCATATATTTT. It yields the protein CASSYGGRGGNTIYF.

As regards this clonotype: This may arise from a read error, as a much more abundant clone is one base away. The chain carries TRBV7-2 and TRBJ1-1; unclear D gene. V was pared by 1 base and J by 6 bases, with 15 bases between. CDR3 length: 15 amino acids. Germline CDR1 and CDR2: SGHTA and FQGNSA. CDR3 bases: TGTACCAGCAGCTTAGGGAGATTGGAAGGGCCTGAAGCTTTCTTT. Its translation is CTSSLGRLEGPEAFF.

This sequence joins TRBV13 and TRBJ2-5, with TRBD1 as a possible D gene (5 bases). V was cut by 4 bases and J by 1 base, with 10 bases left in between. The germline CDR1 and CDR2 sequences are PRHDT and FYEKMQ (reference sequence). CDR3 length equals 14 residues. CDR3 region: CASSSGQFQETQYF. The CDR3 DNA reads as TGTGCCAGCAGCTCCGGACAATTCCAAGAGACCCAGTACTTC.

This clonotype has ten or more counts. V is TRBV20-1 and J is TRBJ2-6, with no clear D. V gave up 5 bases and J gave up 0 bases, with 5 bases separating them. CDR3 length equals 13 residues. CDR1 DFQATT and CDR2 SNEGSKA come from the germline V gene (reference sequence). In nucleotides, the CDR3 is TGCAGTGCTCAGAACTCTGGGGCCAACGTCCTGACTTTC. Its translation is CSAQNSGANVLTF.

DNA for the CDR3: TGTGCCAGCAGCCCAGGTGGACACCACACTGAAGCTTTCTTT. Translating gives CASSPGGHHTEAFF. The genes are TRBV3-1 and TRBJ1-1; weak D call: TRBD1 (5 bases). Trimming pared 4 bases from V and 3 bases from J, leaving 12 bases between. CDR3 size: 14 residues. The germline gives CDR1 LGHDT, CDR2 YNNKEL (reference sequence). The full variable domain, its missing parts supplied by reference TRBV3-1 and TRBJ1-1, is DTAVSQTPKYLVTQMGNDKSIKCEQNLGHDTMYWYKQDSKKFLKIMFSYNNKELIINETVPNRFSPKSPDKAHLNLHINSLELGDSAVYFCASSPGGHHTEAFFGQGTRLTVV.

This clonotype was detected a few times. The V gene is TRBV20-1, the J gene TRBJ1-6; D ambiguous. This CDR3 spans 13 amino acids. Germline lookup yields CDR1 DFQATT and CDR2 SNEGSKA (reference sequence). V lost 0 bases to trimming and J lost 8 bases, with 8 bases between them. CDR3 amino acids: CSAREPVYSPLHF. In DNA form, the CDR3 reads TGCAGTGCTAGAGAACCAGTATATTCACCCCTCCACTTT.